Listed here are 26 T cell receptor beta chains from one sample, sequenced in a study of blood T cell repertoires in COVID-19. The assay was immunoSEQ multiplex PCR, and TCRdb's table has in-frame clones only and misses some. The repertoire holds hundreds of thousands of clones, with around 80% as singletons. Sequencing used peripheral blood. All receptors derive from a man aged 40-50 years with acute or convalescent COVID-19.

There are a few counts of this clone. The genes are TRBV27 and TRBJ2-7, with 7 bases matching TRBD1. The CDR3 consists of 14 residues. Per the germline V gene, CDR1 is MNHEY and CDR2 is SMNVEV (reference sequence). The V and J ends lost 7 bases and 2 bases, in that order; junction bases with no gene match: 8. The CDR3 region is CASKRSGQPYEQYF. The CDR3 DNA follows: TGTGCCAGCAAGCGGTCGGGACAGCCCTACGAGCAGTACTTC.

The J gene is TRBJ2-2, the V gene TRBV27; D gene ambiguous. The V gene's germline CDR1 is MNHEY and CDR2 SMNVEV (reference sequence). The ends were cut back, 6 bases at V and 6 bases at J, with 8 bases in the middle. The CDR3 loop spans 12 amino acids. CDR3 loop: CASRTNAGELFF. The CDR3 DNA follows: TGTGCCAGCAGAACAAATGCCGGGGAGCTGTTTTTT.

This rearrangement joins TRBV12-5 to TRBJ2-5, with D maybe TRBD1 (6 bases). The CDR3 consists of 12 residues. V was shortened by 6 bases and J by 3 bases, with 8 bases between the two germline ends. CDR1 is LGHNT and CDR2 is FRNRAP in the germline V gene. DNA of the CDR3: TGTGCTAGTGGGCGGACAGAAGAGACCCAGTACTTC. Its protein is CASGRTEETQYF.

DNA for the CDR3: TGTGCCAGCAGCTTAGAACGACTGAAAGATGACGAGCAGTACTTC. Translated: CASSLERLKDDEQYF. This sequence joins TRBV7-9 and TRBJ2-7; D unresolved. Trimming removed 1 base at V and 5 bases at J, with 15 bases between. This CDR3 comprises 15 residues. The germline gives CDR1 SEHNR, CDR2 FQNEAQ (reference sequence).

Only a few counts were recorded for this clone. The rearrangement joins TRBV19 to TRBJ2-7; D is possibly TRBD2 (6 bases). The CDR3 spans 13 residues. The germline V gene encodes CDR1 LNHDA and CDR2 SQIVND (reference sequence). Trimming shortened V by 6 bases and J by 3 bases, and 12 bases separated the two germline ends. This chain's CDR3 is CASRKAGGYEQYF. In DNA, the CDR3 is TGTGCCAGTAGGAAAGCGGGCGGCTACGAGCAGTACTTC.

The rearrangement links TRBV12-3 or TRBV12-4 to TRBJ1-2, with 9 bases fitting TRBD1. The CDR3 loop spans 13 amino acids. Trimming at V came to 6 bases and at J to 8 bases, leaving 7 bases not matched to a gene. The CDR3 DNA reads as TGTGCCAGCAGGCGAGGGACAGGGACCGGCTACACCTTC. Amino acid sequence: CASRRGTGTGYTF.

The J gene is TRBJ2-7, the V gene TRBV7-9; D uncertain. This CDR3 is built from 14 residues. Trimming pared 4 bases from V and 5 bases from J, leaving 15 bases between. CDR1 and CDR2 (germline): SEHNR, FQNEAQ (reference sequence). DNA for the CDR3: TGTGCCAGCAGCTCGAATAACTTCTTAGACGAGCAGTACTTC. Translating it yields CASSSNNFLDEQYF.

The sample holds a few counts of this clone. The chain joins TRBV28 to TRBJ1-4; 7 bases agree with TRBD1. The CDR3 has 17 residues. The trim removed 2 bases at V and 0 bases at J, leaving 6 bases unmatched. The germline V gene encodes CDR1 MDHEN and CDR2 SYDVKM. The CDR3 protein is CASSLMGQSATNEKLFF. As DNA, the CDR3 is TGTGCCAGCAGTTTAATGGGACAGTCTGCAACTAATGAAAAACTGTTTTTT.

The V and J genes are TRBV5-6 and TRBJ2-7; TRBD2 is a possible D gene (7 bases). This CDR3 comprises 13 residues. Germline CDR1 SGHDT, CDR2 YYEEEE. Trimming took off 1 base at V and 7 bases at J, with 12 bases between the two ends. The DNA for the CDR3 is TGTGCCAGCAGCTTGTTCGGGGGGCGAGAGCAGTACTTC. Its protein product is CASSLFGGREQYF.

In its sample, this clone was seen once. CDR3 coding DNA: TGTGCCAGCAGGGAGTGGGGAGCAGATTATGGCTACACCTTC. Translated, it gives CASREWGADYGYTF. The chain recombines TRBV11-2 with TRBJ1-2; D call uncertain. The V and J ends lost 6 bases and 5 bases respectively, with 16 bases between them. The V gene's germline CDR1 is SGHAT and CDR2 FQNNGV. This CDR3 comprises 14 residues.

The rearrangement uses TRBV10-3 and TRBJ2-7; a possible D gene is TRBD2 (6 bases). This CDR3 comprises 17 residues. Germline values: CDR1 ENHRY, CDR2 SYGVKD. V was shortened by 3 bases and J by 0 bases, with 18 bases between the two germline ends. The CDR3 here is CAISESTLATSSYEQYF. CDR3 in DNA: TGTGCCATCAGTGAATCAACACTAGCTACCAGCTCCTACGAGCAGTACTTC.

This clone has more than one count but fewer than ten. The chain is built from TRBV29-1 and TRBJ2-7; D might be TRBD1 (6 bases). Germline values: CDR1 SQVTM, CDR2 ANQGSEA. The CDR3 has 11 residues. Between the trimmed V and J ends, which lost 3 bases and 6 bases, there was a span of 9 bases. The CDR3 loop reads CSVDRGGEQYF. The CDR3 DNA reads TGCAGCGTTGACAGGGGCGGCGAGCAGTACTTC.

This clone is a singleton in its sample. This chain connects TRBV19 to TRBJ1-5; D is unclear. CDR3 length: 14 amino acids. Germline V gene sequence: CDR1 LNHDA, CDR2 SQIVND (reference sequence). V shed 3 bases and J shed 4 bases, with 10 bases lying between them. The CDR3 region is CASSMRAVNQPQHF. CDR3 coding DNA: TGTGCCAGTAGTATGAGGGCGGTGAATCAGCCCCAGCATTTT.

The chain recombines TRBV7-9 with TRBJ2-5, with TRBD2 matching 9 bases. V was pared by 1 base and J by 4 bases, with 7 bases of the junction left unmatched. There are 16 residues in the CDR3. Germline-derived CDR1 and CDR2 are SEHNR and FQNEAQ (reference sequence). The CDR3: CASSLGGSGSGETQYF. In nucleotides, the CDR3 is TGTGCCAGCAGCTTAGGAGGTAGCGGGAGTGGAGAGACCCAGTACTTC.

This chain uses TRBV25-1 with TRBJ2-1; D is unresolved. The CDR3 has 15 residues. V was cut by 0 bases and J by 7 bases, with 13 bases left in between. Germline CDR1 reads MGHDK; CDR2 reads SYGVNS. The DNA for the CDR3 is TGTGCCAGCAGTGAATACGGTAGAGTTGTGAATGAGCAGTTCTTC. Protein sequence: CASSEYGRVVNEQFF.

V and J are TRBV5-4 and TRBJ2-1, with TRBD1 matching over 7 bases. V was pared by 1 base and J by 6 bases, with 13 bases of the junction left unmatched. Germline V gene data show CDR1 as SGHNT and CDR2 as YYREEE (reference sequence). The CDR3 spans 17 residues. The CDR3 region has the DNA TGTGCCAGCAGCTTGTCGGCTTCTTTGACAGGGCGCAATGAGCAGTTCTTC. As protein: CASSLSASLTGRNEQFF.

This chain links TRBV25-1 with TRBJ1-6; D not certain. Trimming left V 3 bases short and J 9 bases short, with 9 bases between. Germline V gene lookup returns CDR1 MGHDK and CDR2 SYGVNS. This CDR3 has 13 residues. The CDR3 region has the DNA TGTGCCAGCAGTGATATAAGTAGTTCACCCCTCCACTTT. This encodes CASSDISSSPLHF.

This chain's CDR3 is CASHRGERFKAFF. Written as DNA, the CDR3 is TGTGCCAGTCACAGGGGAGAGAGGTTCAAAGCTTTCTTT. The V gene is TRBV6-5, the J gene TRBJ1-1; TRBD1 aligns across 7 bases. Trimming removed 9 bases from V and 9 bases from J; junction bases left unmatched: 13. The CDR3 spans 13 residues. Germline V lookup: CDR1 MNHEY, CDR2 SVGAGI.

This chain joins TRBV7-2 and TRBJ1-1; the D is unclear. This CDR3 has 12 residues. Trimming took 1 base from V and 11 from J, leaving 11 bases between them. In germline, CDR1 is SGHTA, CDR2 FQGNSA. The CDR3 loop reads CASSLGQRVAFF. The CDR3 DNA sequence: TGTGCCAGCAGCTTAGGTCAGCGAGTGGCTTTCTTT. Using reference TRBV7-2 and TRBJ1-1 for the parts outside the CDR3, the full variable domain is GAGVSQSPSNKVTEKGKDVELRCDPISGHTALYWYRQSLGQGLEFLIYFQGNSAPDKSGLPSDRFSAERTGGSVSTLTIQRTQQEDSAVYLCASSLGQRVAFFGQGTRLTVV.

This rearrangement joins TRBV5-6 to TRBJ1-2; no firm D call. Between the trimmed V and J ends, which lost 4 bases and 2 bases, there was a span of 9 bases. The germline V gene has CDR1 SGHDT and CDR2 YYEEEE. The CDR3 is made up of 13 amino acids. In nucleotides, the CDR3 is TGTGCCAGCAGCCCCGGGTCGAACTATGGCTACACCTTC. It translates to CASSPGSNYGYTF.

The chain combines TRBV7-4 with TRBJ1-5; tentatively, D is TRBD1 (5 bases). This CDR3 region has 13 residues. Trimming shortened V by 2 bases and J by 8 bases, and 10 bases separated the two germline ends. The germline V gene has CDR1 SGHVT and CDR2 SQSDAQ. The CDR3 region has the DNA TGTGCCAGCAGCTTACGCGGGACGGAGCCCCAGCATTTT. It yields the protein CASSLRGTEPQHF.

The chain carries TRBV5-1 and TRBJ1-6, with 7 positions matching TRBD1. The CDR3 loop spans 14 amino acids. Losses at the gene ends were 3 bases for V and 6 bases for J; bases not matched to a gene: 3. The germline gives CDR1 SGHRS, CDR2 YFSETQ. The CDR3 is CASSSTGSNSPLHF. DNA for the CDR3: TGCGCCAGCAGCTCGACAGGGAGTAATTCACCCCTCCACTTT.

V gene TRBV3-1 (or the pseudogene TRBV3-2) combines with J gene TRBJ2-1, with D perhaps matching TRBD2 (5 bases). V was cut by 0 bases and J by 10 bases, with 22 bases left in between. The CDR3 contains 17 residues. Per the germline V gene, CDR1 is LGHDT and CDR2 is YNNKEL (reference sequence). The CDR3 DNA sequence: TGTGCCAGCAGCCAAGATATCGGGCGGGTCCCGGCATTAGAGCAGTTCTTC. This gives the protein CASSQDIGRVPALEQFF.

The V call is TRBV9, the J call TRBJ2-1, with 11 bases fitting TRBD2. The trim removed 0 bases at V and 7 bases at J, leaving 6 bases unmatched. Germline V gene lookup returns CDR1 SGDLS and CDR2 YYNGEE. The CDR3 sequence is 16 residues long. In nucleotides, the CDR3 is TGTGCCAGCAGCGTAGCTCTCCCTAGCGGGGGGAATGAGCAGTTCTTC. Translating it yields CASSVALPSGGNEQFF.

The genes are TRBV3-1 (or the pseudogene TRBV3-2) and TRBJ2-5; TRBD1 is a possible D gene (6 bases). The CDR3 runs to 14 residues. Trimming stripped 1 base from V and 5 bases from J, with 11 bases between. Germline CDR1 and CDR2: LGHDT and YNNKEL (reference sequence). CDR3 protein: CASSQARTVETQYF. The CDR3, as DNA: TGTGCCAGCAGCCAAGCCCGGACAGTTGAGACCCAGTACTTC.

CDR3 loop: CASSSGQGLGTEAFF. In DNA, the CDR3 is TGTGCCAGCAGCTCCGGACAGGGACTCGGGACTGAAGCTTTCTTT. The chain carries TRBV7-2 and TRBJ1-1; 8 nucleotides match TRBD1. This CDR3 is built from 15 residues. Looked up from germline, CDR1 is SGHTA and CDR2 is FQGNSA. V was pared by 4 bases and J by 5 bases, with 9 bases of the junction left unmatched.